A single T cell receptor (beta chain) is shown here with its context. This clone was seen a few times. The antigen it binds to is not known. No clone much larger than this one lies a single base away; base qualities are absent. This sample stems from a study of CD8+ T cells in alopecia areata (dated by TCRdb to 2017 to 2018). Looking at the study overall: The treated patients took part in an open-label pilot trial in which moderate-to-severe alopecia areata was treated with oral tofacitinib at 5 to 10 mg twice daily. Tofacitinib was given for 6 to 18 months, followed by 6 months of follow-up off drug to assess delayed response and recurrence. To study T cell clonal expansion in alopecia areata, the researchers applied high-throughput TCRbeta sequencing to both the C3H/HeJ mouse model and human patients. Human TCRbeta sequencing covered scalp tissue and sorted CD4+ and CD8+ peripheral blood T cells from patchy and totalis/universalis alopecia areata patients and healthy controls. Biopsies were taken from tofacitinib-treated patients at baseline and at 4 and 24 weeks of treatment, and a later scalp biopsy was taken in several of the tofacitinib-treated patients. Scalp clonality was compared across normal scalp (n=4), patchy alopecia areata scalp (n=8), and alopecia totalis/universalis scalp (n=8). RNA was obtained with the PAXgene miRNA kit for fixed scalp, the miRNeasy kit for PBMCs, and the RNeasy kit for mouse skin. TCRbeta CDR3 regions were amplified by immunoSEQ multiplex PCR using 35 Vbeta forward and 13 Jbeta reverse primers. General conclusions and limits of the study: Resident alphabeta T cells in normal human skin are also sequenced, complicating scalp TCR repertoire analysis, unlike mouse skin dominated by gammadelta T cells. TCR sequences shared between patients were less clear than in mice, possibly partly because of HLA diversity in the patient population. Compared with normal scalp, lesional scalp, particularly in alopecia totalis/universalis, had higher clonality and more expanded CD8+ clones, which suggests antigenic drive.

As encoded in the germline V gene, CDR1 is SGHVS while CDR2 is FNYEAQ. V and J are trimmed by 0 bases and 0 bases, and the gene matches miss 2 bases of the junction. The CDR3 numbers 15 residues from cysteine through phenylalanine. The sequence is cut down to CDR3 DNA, 45 bases in frame from base 1. Lesional scalp punch biopsies and peripheral blood were collected from alopecia areata patients. Human scalp biopsies were fixed immediately in PAXgene tissue containers. Library generation was performed with the immunoSEQ multiplex PCR assay. RNA was extracted from all samples and reverse transcribed into cDNA as template for TCR sequencing. SuperScript III was used to make first-strand cDNA, primed with a 2:1 mix of oligo-dT and random hexamers. A synthetic immune receptor repertoire was used to gauge amplification bias, and whatever bias remained was removed computationally. As for the authors' bioinformatics: Raw reads were preprocessed for error removal, and CDR3 was defined according to IMGT conventions as running from the conserved cysteine to phenylalanine. Clonality was computed by normalizing Shannon entropy by log2 of the number of productive unique TCRs and subtracting the result from 1. Whether scalp clones were CD4 or CD8 was inferred by matching scalp TCRbeta sequences against CD4 and CD8 repertoires sorted from blood. Not all clones reach the TCRdb copy of this immuneACCESS table, which keeps in-frame sequences only. Checked studies attribute under half of the gap to unresolved V genes and leave the rest unexplained. V and J calls and clone size are as listed in that table; D and trimming were resolved from the DNA. The sample profile shows some 13,000 clones; roughly 55% of them were found once. In total, the top ten clones hold roughly a fifth of the sample.

The clonotype comes from a human donor with alopecia areata. The sequenced sample consisted of skin. Rearrangement joined TRBV7-6 to TRBJ2-7; a stretch of 7 junction bases matches TRBD1. The CDR3 corresponds to CASSLAGDSSYEQYF. The sequenced DNA is TGTGCCAGCAGCTTAGCGGGGGACAGCTCCTACGAGCAGTACTTC.